The TCR beta chain described here comes from a study of blood T cell repertoires in COVID-19. About the research overall: Acute-phase and convalescent COVID-19 samples originated in the United States, Italy and Spain. From T cells, B-cell-depleted T cells, or PBMCs came the material, which was cDNA or gDNA.

Assay used: immunoSEQ multiplex PCR; TCRdb lists only in-frame clones, some missing. The sample lists 250,000 to 350,000 clones; around 89% were seen once. Germline V gene sequence: CDR1 SGHRS, CDR2 YFSETQ. This CDR3 region has 14 residues. The germline V and J ends were trimmed by 7 bases and 3 bases, with 17 bases remaining between them. This TCR was sampled from a woman aged 30 to 39 who had recovered from COVID-19. Sequencing input: peripheral blood. The chain joins TRBV5-1 to TRBJ2-7, with D perhaps TRBD1 (6 bases). The CDR3 is CASPTTGSNYEQYF. The CDR3 DNA is TGCGCCAGCCCCACAACAGGGTCGAACTACGAGCAGTACTTC.